This TCR beta chain originates from a study of blood T cell repertoires in COVID-19. Overall study: T cells, B-cell-depleted T cells, or PBMCs provided the cDNA or gDNA that served as material.

Germline assignment: CDR1 SGHNT and CDR2 YYREEE (reference sequence). V trimming: 4 bases; J trimming: 4 bases; junction bases outside the gene matches: 3. The CDR3 has 16 amino acids. Assignments of participants to cohorts depended upon their own reported clinical history. Data came from immunoSEQ multiplex PCR; TCRdb stores just in-frame clones and leaves some out. The table has roughly 260,000 clones, 87% seen once. The gene calls are TRBV5-4 and TRBJ2-3; the match to TRBD2 covers 16 bases. This clonotype was sampled from a woman aged 25 to 45 with acute COVID-19. The source material was PBMCs or T cells enriched from blood (not recorded which). CDR3 sequence: CASSGGTSGGADTQYF. The CDR3 DNA is TGTGCCAGCAGCGGAGGGACTAGCGGGGGGGCAGATACGCAGTATTTT.